This entry is about one TCR beta chain. These data come from a study of blood T cell repertoires in COVID-19. About the research overall: Samples representing acute and convalescent COVID-19 were sourced from the United States, Italy and Spain. T cells, B-cell-depleted T cells, or PBMCs supplied cDNA or gDNA.

The CDR3 is 14 amino acids. CDR1 SGHTS and CDR2 YDEGEE come from the germline V gene. V was shortened by 2 bases and J by 6 bases, with 14 bases between the two germline ends. Authors' processing steps: Nucleated cell counts were estimated from reference gene primer amplification. TCRdb's table, derived via immunoSEQ multiplex PCR, lists solely in-frame clones and lacks some. V, J and clone size are those of that table, while D and trimming were read from the DNA. This table holds 100,000 to 150,000 clones, approximately 85% found once. The clonotype originates from a woman of 80 years or more with acute or convalescent COVID-19. Material: peripheral blood. This chain connects TRBV5-8 to TRBJ1-1; D might be TRBD1 (6 bases). As DNA, the CDR3 is TGTGCCAGCAGCTTTGCGGGGGGCGCATCTGAAGCTTTCTTT. As protein: CASSFAGGASEAFF.